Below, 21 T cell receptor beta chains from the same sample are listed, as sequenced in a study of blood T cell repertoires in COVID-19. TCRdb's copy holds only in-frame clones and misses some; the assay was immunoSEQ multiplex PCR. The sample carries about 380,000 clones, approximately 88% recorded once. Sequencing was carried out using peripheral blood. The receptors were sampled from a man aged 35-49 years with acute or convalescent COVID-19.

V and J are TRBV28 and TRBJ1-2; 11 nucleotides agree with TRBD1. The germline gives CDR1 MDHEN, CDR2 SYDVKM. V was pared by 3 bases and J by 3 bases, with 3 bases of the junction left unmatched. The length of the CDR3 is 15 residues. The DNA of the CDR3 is TGTGCCAGCAGTTTCGCGGGACAGGGGGACTATGGCTACACCTTC. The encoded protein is CASSFAGQGDYGYTF.

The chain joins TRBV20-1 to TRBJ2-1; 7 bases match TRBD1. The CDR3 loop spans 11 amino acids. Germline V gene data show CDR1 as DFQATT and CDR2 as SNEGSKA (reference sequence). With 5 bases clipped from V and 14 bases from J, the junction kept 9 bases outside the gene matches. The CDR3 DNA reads TGCAGTGCTTATAACAGGGGAGTTGAGTTCTTC. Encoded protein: CSAYNRGVEFF.

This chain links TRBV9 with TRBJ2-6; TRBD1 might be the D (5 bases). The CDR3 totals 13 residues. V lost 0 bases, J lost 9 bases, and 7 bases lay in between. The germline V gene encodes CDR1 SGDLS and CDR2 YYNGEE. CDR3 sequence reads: CASSVGGHNVLTF. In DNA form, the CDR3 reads TGTGCCAGCAGCGTAGGGGGCCACAACGTCCTGACTTTC.

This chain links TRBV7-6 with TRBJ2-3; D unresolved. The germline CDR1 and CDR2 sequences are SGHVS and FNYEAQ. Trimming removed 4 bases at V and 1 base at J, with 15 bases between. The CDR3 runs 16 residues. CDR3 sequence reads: CASSSRFLVGTDTQYF. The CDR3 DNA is TGTGCCAGCAGCTCCAGGTTTTTGGTCGGCACAGATACGCAGTATTTT.

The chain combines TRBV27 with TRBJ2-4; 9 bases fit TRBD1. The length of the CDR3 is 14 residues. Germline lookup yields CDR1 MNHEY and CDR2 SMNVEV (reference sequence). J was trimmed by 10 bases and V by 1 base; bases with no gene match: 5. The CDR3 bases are TGTGCCAGCAGTTTATACAGGGGGCGGGTTATTCAGTACTTC. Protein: CASSLYRGRVIQYF.

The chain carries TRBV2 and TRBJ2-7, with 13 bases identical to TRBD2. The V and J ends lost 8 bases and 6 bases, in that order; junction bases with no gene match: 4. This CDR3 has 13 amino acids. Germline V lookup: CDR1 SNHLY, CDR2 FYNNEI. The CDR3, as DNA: TGTGCCAGCGGACTAGCGGGAGTAAGCGAGCAGTACTTC. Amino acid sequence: CASGLAGVSEQYF.

CDR3 bases: TGCGCCAGCAGCCAAGCTGATAACAACCCGGGGGTTCAGTACTTC. It specifies CASSQADNNPGVQYF. The rearrangement uses TRBV4-3 and TRBJ2-4, with TRBD2 as a possible D gene (6 bases). Germline V gene lookup returns CDR1 LGHNA and CDR2 YSLEER. CDR3 length: 15 amino acids. Trimming pared 1 base from V and 11 bases from J, leaving 18 bases between.

CDR3 coding DNA: TGCAGTGCTAGTCGAATCGGGACTAACAAAGAGACCCAGTACTTC. It yields the protein CSASRIGTNKETQYF. The chain is built from TRBV20-1 and TRBJ2-5, with 7 bases fitting TRBD2. The CDR3 runs to 15 residues. V dropped 3 bases and J dropped 3; count of bases not matched to a gene: 10. From germline, CDR1 is DFQATT and CDR2 SNEGSKA (reference sequence).

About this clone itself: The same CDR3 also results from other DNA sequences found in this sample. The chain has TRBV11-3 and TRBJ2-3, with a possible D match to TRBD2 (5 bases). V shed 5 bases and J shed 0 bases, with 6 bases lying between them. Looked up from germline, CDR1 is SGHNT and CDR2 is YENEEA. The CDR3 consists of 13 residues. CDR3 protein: CASSRESTDTQYF. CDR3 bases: TGTGCCAGCAGCAGGGAGAGCACAGATACGCAGTATTTT.

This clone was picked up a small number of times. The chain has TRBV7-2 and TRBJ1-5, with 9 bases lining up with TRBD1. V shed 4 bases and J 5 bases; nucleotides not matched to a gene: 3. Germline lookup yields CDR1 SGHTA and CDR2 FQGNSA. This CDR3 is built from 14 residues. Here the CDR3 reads CASSWRQGDQPQHF. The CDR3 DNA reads TGTGCCAGCAGCTGGAGACAGGGGGATCAGCCCCAGCATTTT.

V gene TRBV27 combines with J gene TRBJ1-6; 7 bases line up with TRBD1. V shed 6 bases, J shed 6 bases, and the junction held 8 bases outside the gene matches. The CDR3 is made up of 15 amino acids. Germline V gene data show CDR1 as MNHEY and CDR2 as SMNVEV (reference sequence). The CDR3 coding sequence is TGTGCCAGCAGGGTTAGACAGGGTGTTAATTCACCCCTCCACTTT. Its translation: CASRVRQGVNSPLHF.

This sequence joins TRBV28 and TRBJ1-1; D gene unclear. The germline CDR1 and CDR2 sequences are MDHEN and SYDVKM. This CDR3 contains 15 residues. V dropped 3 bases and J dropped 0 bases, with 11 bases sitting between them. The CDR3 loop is CASSFPGNLNTEAFF. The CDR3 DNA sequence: TGTGCCAGCAGTTTTCCCGGGAATTTGAACACTGAAGCTTTCTTT.

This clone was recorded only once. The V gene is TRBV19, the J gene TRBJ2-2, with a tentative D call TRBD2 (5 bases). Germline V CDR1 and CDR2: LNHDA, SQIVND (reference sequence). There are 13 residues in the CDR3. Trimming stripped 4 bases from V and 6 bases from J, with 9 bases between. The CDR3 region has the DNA TGTGCCAGTAGTAGAGGGTACCCCGGGGAGCTGTTTTTT. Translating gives CASSRGYPGELFF.

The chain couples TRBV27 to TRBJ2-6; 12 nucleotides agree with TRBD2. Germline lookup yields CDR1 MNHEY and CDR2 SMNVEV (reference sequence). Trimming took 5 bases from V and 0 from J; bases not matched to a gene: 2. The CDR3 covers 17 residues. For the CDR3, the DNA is TGTGCCAGCAGTGGACTAGCGGGGCCCTCTGGGGCCAACGTCCTGACTTTC. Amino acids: CASSGLAGPSGANVLTF.

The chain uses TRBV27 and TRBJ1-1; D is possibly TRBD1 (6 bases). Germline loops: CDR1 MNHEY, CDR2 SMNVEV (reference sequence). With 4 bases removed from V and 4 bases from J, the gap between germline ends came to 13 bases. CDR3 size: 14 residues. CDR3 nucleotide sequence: TGTGCCAGCAGTTACTCCAGGGGTAGCACTGAAGCTTTCTTT. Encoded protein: CASSYSRGSTEAFF.

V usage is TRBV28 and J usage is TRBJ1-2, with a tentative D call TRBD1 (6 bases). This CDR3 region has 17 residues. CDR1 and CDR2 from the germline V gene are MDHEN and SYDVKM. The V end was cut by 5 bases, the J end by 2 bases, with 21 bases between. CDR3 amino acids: CASSLLWGPTKNYGYTF. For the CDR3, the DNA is TGTGCCAGCAGTCTGCTTTGGGGGCCAACCAAGAACTATGGCTACACCTTC.

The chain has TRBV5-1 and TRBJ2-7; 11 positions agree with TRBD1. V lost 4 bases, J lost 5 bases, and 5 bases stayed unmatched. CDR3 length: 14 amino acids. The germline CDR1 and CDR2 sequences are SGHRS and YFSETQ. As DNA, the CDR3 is TGCGCCAGCAGCACGGGACAGGGGGTCGACGAGCAGTACTTC. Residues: CASSTGQGVDEQYF. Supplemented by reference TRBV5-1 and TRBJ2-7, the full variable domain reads KAGVTQTPRYLIKTRGQQVTLSCSPISGHRSVSWYQQTPGQGLQFLFEYFSETQRNKGNFPGRFSGRQFSNSRSEMNVSTLELGDSALYLCASSTGQGVDEQYFGPGTRLTVT.

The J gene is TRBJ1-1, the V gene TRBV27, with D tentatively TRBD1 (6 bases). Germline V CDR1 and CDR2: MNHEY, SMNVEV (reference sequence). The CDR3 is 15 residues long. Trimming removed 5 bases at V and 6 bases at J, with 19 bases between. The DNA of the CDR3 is TGTGCCAGCAGTCCCAGACAGGAAGGGTTCCCTGAAGCTTTCTTT. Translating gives CASSPRQEGFPEAFF.

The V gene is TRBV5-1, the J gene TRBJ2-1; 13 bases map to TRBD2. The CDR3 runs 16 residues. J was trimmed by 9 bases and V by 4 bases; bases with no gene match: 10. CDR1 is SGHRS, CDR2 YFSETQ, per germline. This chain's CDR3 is CASSLGLAGIGGEQFF. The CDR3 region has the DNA TGCGCCAGCAGCCTGGGACTAGCGGGGATTGGAGGTGAGCAGTTCTTC.

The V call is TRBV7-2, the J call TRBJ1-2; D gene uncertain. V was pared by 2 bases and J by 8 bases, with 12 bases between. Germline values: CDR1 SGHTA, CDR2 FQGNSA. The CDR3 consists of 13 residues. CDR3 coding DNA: TGTGCCAGCAGCTTATTGTCGGAGCAAGGCTACACCTTC. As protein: CASSLLSEQGYTF.

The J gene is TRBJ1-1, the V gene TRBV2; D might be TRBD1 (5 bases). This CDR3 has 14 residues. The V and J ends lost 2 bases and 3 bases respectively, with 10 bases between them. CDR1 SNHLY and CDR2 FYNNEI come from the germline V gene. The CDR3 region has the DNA TGTGCCAGCAGTGAACCTGGGGGGTACACTGAAGCTTTCTTT. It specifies CASSEPGGYTEAFF. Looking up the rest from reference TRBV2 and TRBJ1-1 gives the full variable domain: EPEVTQTPSHQVTQMGQEVILRCVPISNHLYFYWYRQILGQKVEFLVSFYNNEISEKSEIFDDQFSVERPDGSNFTLKIRSTKLEDSAMYFCASSEPGGYTEAFFGQGTRLTVV.